Given below is one TCR beta chain in context. The germline V gene encodes CDR1 SGDLS and CDR2 YYNGEE. V was clipped by 1 base and J by 1 base; unmatched bases: 4. This CDR3 region has 16 residues. Participants' reported clinical history set cohort assignment. In the authors' methods: Reference gene primer amplification gave nucleated cell count estimates. Sequencing used immunoSEQ multiplex PCR; TCRdb keeps in-frame clones, though not all of them. V, J and clone size reflect that table, while D and trimming were determined from the DNA. This repertoire shows 200,000 to 250,000 clones, 80% to 90% found once; its top ten account for 3.5%. This sample is drawn from a study of blood T cell repertoires in COVID-19.

The gene calls are TRBV9 and TRBJ2-3; 9 bases line up with TRBD2. The sequence derives from a woman aged 18-35 years in a cohort exposed to, infected with or recovered from COVID-19 (not recorded which). The sequenced sample consisted of PBMCs or T cells enriched from blood (not recorded which). This chain's CDR3 is CASSVSASGGTDTQYF. The CDR3 DNA follows: TGTGCCAGCAGCGTAAGCGCTAGCGGGGGCACAGATACGCAGTATTTT.